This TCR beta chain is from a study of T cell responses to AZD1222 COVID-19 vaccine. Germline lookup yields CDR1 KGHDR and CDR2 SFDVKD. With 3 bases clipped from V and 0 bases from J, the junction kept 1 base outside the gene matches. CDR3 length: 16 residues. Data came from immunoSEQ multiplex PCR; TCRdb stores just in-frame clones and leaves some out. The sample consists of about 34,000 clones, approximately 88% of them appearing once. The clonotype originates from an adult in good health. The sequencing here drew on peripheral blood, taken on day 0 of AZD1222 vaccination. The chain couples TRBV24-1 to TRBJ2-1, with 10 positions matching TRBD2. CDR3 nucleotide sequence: TGTGCCACCAGTGATCCTAGCGGGAGCTCCTACAATGAGCAGTTCTTC. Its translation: CATSDPSGSSYNEQFF.